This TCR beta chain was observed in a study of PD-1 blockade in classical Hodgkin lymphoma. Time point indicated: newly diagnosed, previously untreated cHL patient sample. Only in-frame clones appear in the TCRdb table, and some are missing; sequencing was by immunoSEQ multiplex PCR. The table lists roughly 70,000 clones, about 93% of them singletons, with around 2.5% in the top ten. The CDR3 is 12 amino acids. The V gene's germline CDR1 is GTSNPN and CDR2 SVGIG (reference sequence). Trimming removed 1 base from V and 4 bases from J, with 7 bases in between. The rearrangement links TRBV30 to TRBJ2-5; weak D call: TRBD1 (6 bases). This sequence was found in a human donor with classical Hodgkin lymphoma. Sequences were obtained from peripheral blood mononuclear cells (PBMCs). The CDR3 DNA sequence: TGTGCCTGGAGTGCAGGGGTAGAGACCCAGTACTTC. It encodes CAWSAGVETQYF.